Here is one TCR beta chain with its context. This specimen belongs to a study of cytomegalovirus exposure and HLA in healthy donors. Germline V lookup: CDR1 LGHNA, CDR2 YSLEER. Trimming removed 3 bases from V and 11 bases from J, with 17 bases in between. The CDR3 is made up of 15 amino acids. The PCR made use of 60 Vbeta and 13 Jbeta primers. Sequenced by immunoSEQ multiplex PCR; TCRdb stores in-frame clones only, minus some. In the table there are tens of thousands of clones, around 70% of which are singletons. The rearrangement links TRBV4-3 to TRBJ1-6; unclear D gene. The material sequenced was PBMCs. The sequence was collected from a woman aged 45-65 years in good health and CMV-seropositive. CDR3 DNA sequence: TGCGCCAGCAGCCAGGCTCCCCATAGCGGAACACCCCTCCACTTT. Its protein product is CASSQAPHSGTPLHF.